This T cell receptor beta chain was recovered during a study of T cells in Graves' hyperthyroidism and ophthalmopathy. Details on this clonotype: The antigen remains unidentified.

Fresh peripheral blood, 10 ml, was the source of the PBMCs. Authors of the study amplified TCR beta CDR3 regions from RNA transcripts. Researchers ran a first-round RT-PCR on the TCR CDR3 using the HTBI primer set. TCRdb called the multiplex PCR reads again in MiXCR, with one record for every CDR3 protein. Of hundreds of thousands of distinct CDR3 sequences in the sample, about a fifth were seen once. The CDR3 is made up of 16 amino acids. Deletions cut 3 bases from V and 4 bases from J, with 18 bases between. Germline values: CDR1 GTSNPN, CDR2 SVGIG (reference sequence). Study results and limitations: Most thyroid clonotypes expanded above 0.001 appeared in blood too. Ophthalmopathy cases were set apart from stable hyperthyroidism by a 13 V-J model.

The rearrangement links TRBV30 to TRBJ2-2, with D maybe TRBD1 (6 bases). Sample: blood. This clonotype originated in a young man with Graves' ophthalmopathy. CDR3 coding DNA: TGTGCCTGGAGACCAGTGTTGGGGGCCACCACCGGGGAGCTGTTTTTT. Its translation: CAWRPVLGATTGELFF.